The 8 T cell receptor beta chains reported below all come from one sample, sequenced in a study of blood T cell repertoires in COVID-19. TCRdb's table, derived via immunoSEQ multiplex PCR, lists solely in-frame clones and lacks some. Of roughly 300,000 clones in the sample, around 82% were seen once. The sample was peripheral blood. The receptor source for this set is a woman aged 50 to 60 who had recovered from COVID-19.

In DNA, the CDR3 is TGTGCCAGCAGCCAAGTTGGGGGGTTCAGCGACTATGGCTACACCTTC. Translation gives CASSQVGGFSDYGYTF. The gene calls are TRBV14 and TRBJ1-2; tentatively, D is TRBD1 (5 bases). V was shortened by 1 base and J by 3 bases, with 15 bases between the two germline ends. This CDR3 contains 16 residues. Germline assignment: CDR1 SGHDN and CDR2 FVKESK. The full variable domain, in which reference TRBV14 and TRBJ1-2 provide the parts outside the CDR3, is EAGVTQFPSHSVIEKGQTVTLRCDPISGHDNLYWYRRVMGKEIKFLLHFVKESKQDESGMPNNRFLAERTGGTYSTLKVQPAELEDSGVYFCASSQVGGFSDYGYTFGSGTRLTVV.

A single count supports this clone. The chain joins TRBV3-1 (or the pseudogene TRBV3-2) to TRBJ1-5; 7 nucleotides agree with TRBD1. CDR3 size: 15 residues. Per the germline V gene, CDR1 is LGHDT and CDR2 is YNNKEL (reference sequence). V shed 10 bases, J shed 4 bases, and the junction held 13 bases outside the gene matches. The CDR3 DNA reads TGTGCCAACAGACAGGGTAAAGTTTGGAATCAGCCCCAGCATTTT. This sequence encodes CANRQGKVWNQPQHF.

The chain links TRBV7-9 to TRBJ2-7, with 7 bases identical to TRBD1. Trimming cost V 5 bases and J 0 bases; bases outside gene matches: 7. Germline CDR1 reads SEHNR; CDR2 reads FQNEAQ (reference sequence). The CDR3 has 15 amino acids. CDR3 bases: TGTGCCAGCAGCCCAAGAGACAGGGCCTCCTACGAGCAGTACTTC. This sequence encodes CASSPRDRASYEQYF.

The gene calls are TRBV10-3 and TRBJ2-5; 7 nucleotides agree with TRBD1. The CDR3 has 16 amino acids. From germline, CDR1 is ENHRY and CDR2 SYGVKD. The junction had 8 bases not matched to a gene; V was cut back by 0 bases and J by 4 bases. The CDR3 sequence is CAISESVGQPRETQYF. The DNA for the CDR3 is TGTGCCATCAGTGAGTCGGTGGGACAGCCACGAGAGACCCAGTACTTC.

Here the CDR3 DNA reads TGTGCCAGTAGAGCGGGAGGTTCCTACAATGAGCAGTTCTTC. Translation: CASRAGGSYNEQFF. The chain employs TRBV19 and TRBJ2-1; 9 bases align to TRBD2. With 6 bases clipped from V and 1 base from J, the junction kept 1 base outside the gene matches. Germline CDR1 reads LNHDA; CDR2 reads SQIVND (reference sequence). The CDR3 is made up of 14 amino acids. The full variable domain, rest sourced from reference TRBV19 and TRBJ2-1, is DGGITQSPKYLFRKEGQNVTLSCEQNLNHDAMYWYRQDPGQGLRLIYYSQIVNDFQKGDIAEGYSVSREKKESFPLTVTSAQKNPTAFYLCASRAGGSYNEQFFGPGTRLTVL.

CDR3 loop: CASSYGYTNTEAFF. CDR3 bases: TGTGCCAGCAGCTACGGGTACACAAACACTGAAGCTTTCTTT. This rearrangement joins TRBV7-2 to TRBJ1-1; no definite D call. Trimming removed 4 bases at V and 2 bases at J, with 11 bases between. The CDR3 covers 14 residues. Germline CDR1 is SGHTA and CDR2 is FQGNSA.

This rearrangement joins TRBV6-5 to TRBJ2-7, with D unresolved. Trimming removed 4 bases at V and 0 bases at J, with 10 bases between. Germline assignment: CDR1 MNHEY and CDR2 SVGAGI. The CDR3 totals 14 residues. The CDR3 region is CASSSTYSSYEQYF. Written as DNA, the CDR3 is TGTGCCAGCAGTTCCACGTACAGCTCCTACGAGCAGTACTTC.

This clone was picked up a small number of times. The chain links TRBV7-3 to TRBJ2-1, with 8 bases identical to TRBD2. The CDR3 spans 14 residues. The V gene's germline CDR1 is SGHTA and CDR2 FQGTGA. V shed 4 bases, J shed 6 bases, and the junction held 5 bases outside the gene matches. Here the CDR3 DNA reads TGTGCCAGCAGCTCAACCGGGGGGGTCAATGAGCAGTTCTTC. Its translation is CASSSTGGVNEQFF.